These 25 T cell receptor beta chains originate from one sample sequenced in a study of T cell responses to AZD1222 COVID-19 vaccine. The repertoire was sequenced with immunoSEQ multiplex PCR; TCRdb's copy has only in-frame clones and lacks some. The data show roughly 100,000 clones, approximately 96% seen once. The source material was peripheral blood, sampled on day 0 of AZD1222 vaccination. The source of these receptors is an adult in good health.

The V gene is TRBV19, the J gene TRBJ1-2, with 7 bases fitting TRBD1. The CDR3 loop spans 14 amino acids. The V gene's germline CDR1 is LNHDA and CDR2 SQIVND (reference sequence). V shed 4 bases and J 1 base; nucleotides not matched to a gene: 3. The CDR3 bases are TGTGCCAGTAGTAGGACAGGAGTTAACTATGGCTACACCTTC. Protein product: CASSRTGVNYGYTF.

This CDR3 reads CAINGQGRTDTQYF. The CDR3 nucleotides read TGTGCCATCAACGGACAGGGTAGGACAGATACGCAGTATTTT. The V and J genes are TRBV10-3 and TRBJ2-3; 8 positions agree with TRBD1. The CDR3 runs to 14 residues. Germline CDR1 and CDR2: ENHRY and SYGVKD. V lost 7 bases, J lost 3 bases, and 6 bases stayed unmatched.

V and J are TRBV7-9 and TRBJ1-1; D remains unclear. Trimming left V 6 bases short and J 2 bases short, with 10 bases between. CDR1 is SEHNR and CDR2 is FQNEAQ in the germline V gene (reference sequence). CDR3 length equals 13 residues. The CDR3 is CASSPSTNTEAFF. The CDR3 coding sequence is TGTGCCAGCAGTCCCTCGACTAACACTGAAGCTTTCTTT.

The rearrangement links TRBV6-6 to TRBJ2-7; possibly TRBD2 for D (6 bases). The CDR3 length is 14 residues. Germline CDR1 and CDR2: MNHNY and SVGAGI (reference sequence). The V end lost 0 bases, the J end lost 3 bases, and 9 bases lay between the germline ends. Written as DNA, the CDR3 is TGTGCCAGCAGTTACTCCTCGGGACTCTACGAGCAGTACTTC. It is translated as CASSYSSGLYEQYF.

Details on this clone: Different DNA sequences within this sample yield the same CDR3. V gene TRBV4-1 combines with J gene TRBJ1-1; D remains ambiguous. CDR1 is MGHRA and CDR2 is YSYEKL in the germline V gene. The V end lost 1 base, the J end lost 5 bases, and 8 bases lay between the germline ends. The CDR3 sequence is 13 residues long. The DNA for the CDR3 is TGCGCCAGCAGCCAAGGGGTAGGTACTGAAGCTTTCTTT. Translated: CASSQGVGTEAFF.

The J gene is TRBJ2-3, the V gene TRBV25-1, with D possibly matching TRBD1 (6 bases). Trimming removed 5 bases from V and 2 bases from J, with 14 bases in between. The CDR3 consists of 15 residues. From germline, CDR1 is MGHDK and CDR2 SYGVNS. The CDR3 region is CASSLGGGDTDTQYF. In DNA form, the CDR3 reads TGTGCCAGCAGTTTGGGTGGGGGCGACACAGATACGCAGTATTTT.

This chain connects TRBV6-1 to TRBJ2-3; TRBD1 or TRBD2 may be the D gene (6 bases each). This CDR3 region has 14 residues. V was trimmed by 2 bases and J by 6 bases, leaving 12 bases between them. Germline-derived CDR1 and CDR2 are MNHNS and SASEGT. CDR3 region: CASSERGGPDTQYF. The DNA of the CDR3 is TGTGCCAGCAGTGAAAGAGGGGGGCCGGATACGCAGTATTTT.

The rearrangement joins TRBV2 to TRBJ1-1; 9 nucleotides align to TRBD1. The junction had 7 bases not matched to a gene; V was cut back by 2 bases and J by 6 bases. The germline CDR1 and CDR2 sequences are SNHLY and FYNNEI. The CDR3 is 15 amino acids. The CDR3 nucleotides read TGTGCCAGCAGTGAACTGGACAGGGGAGTCGCTGAAGCTTTCTTT. This translates into CASSELDRGVAEAFF.

This chain links TRBV19 with TRBJ2-3; D may match TRBD1 or TRBD2 (5 bases each). The CDR3 is 14 residues long. Germline V gene data show CDR1 as LNHDA and CDR2 as SQIVND (reference sequence). V lost 9 bases and J lost 6, with 19 bases in between. The CDR3: CASSPGPSPDTQYF. The CDR3 nucleotides are TGTGCCAGCAGTCCGGGACCCTCTCCCGATACGCAGTATTTT.

The chain uses TRBV6-5 and TRBJ1-1; TRBD1 aligns across 8 bases. This CDR3 comprises 16 residues. Germline V CDR1 and CDR2: MNHEY, SVGAGI. Trimming removed 0 bases from V and 7 bases from J; junction bases left unmatched: 10. In DNA form, the CDR3 reads TGTGCCAGCAGTTACTCGTTCAGGGGGCGAATTGGTGAAGCTTTCTTT. It translates to CASSYSFRGRIGEAFF.

This clone has just one count. The rearrangement joins TRBV7-6 to TRBJ1-1, with unresolved D. The CDR3 consists of 15 residues. Deletions cut 0 bases from V and 3 bases from J, with 11 bases between. Per the germline V gene, CDR1 is SGHVS and CDR2 is FNYEAQ. CDR3 in amino acids: CASSLAPVLDTEAFF. The CDR3 nucleotides are TGTGCCAGCAGCTTAGCGCCGGTGTTAGACACTGAAGCTTTCTTT.

The V call is TRBV6-5, the J call TRBJ2-1; a possible D gene is TRBD2 (5 bases). This CDR3 region has 16 residues. Trimming cost V 2 bases and J 2 bases, with 13 bases left between them. Germline lookup yields CDR1 MNHEY and CDR2 SVGAGI. CDR3 region: CASSYLRGSAYNEQFF. The CDR3 bases are TGTGCCAGCAGTTACCTAAGAGGGAGCGCCTACAATGAGCAGTTCTTC.

The rearrangement links TRBV7-8 to TRBJ2-3, with 7 bases fitting TRBD2. The CDR3 covers 14 residues. Germline trimming cut 5 bases from V and 4 bases from J; bases unmatched to any gene: 6. Germline CDR1 reads SGHVS; CDR2 reads FQNEAQ. The CDR3 protein is CASSLGLGSDTQYF. The CDR3, as DNA: TGTGCCAGCAGCCTAGGACTAGGTTCAGATACGCAGTATTTT.

This chain links TRBV5-4 with TRBJ2-3, with 14 bases that match TRBD2. The J segment lost 3 bases and the V segment lost 1 base, leaving 1 base of the junction unmatched. The CDR3 runs 16 residues. CDR1 and CDR2 (germline): SGHNT, YYREEE (reference sequence). CDR3 DNA: TGTGCCAGCAGCTTGAGACTAGCGGGGGGGACAGATACGCAGTATTTT. It translates to CASSLRLAGGTDTQYF.

The chain couples TRBV11-2 to TRBJ2-2, with TRBD2 matching 10 bases. The germline gives CDR1 SGHAT, CDR2 FQNNGV. The trim removed 3 bases at V and 6 bases at J, leaving 4 bases unmatched. The CDR3 extends over 15 amino acids. In DNA form, the CDR3 reads TGTGCCAGCAGCTTTTGGACTAGCGGAGCCGGGGAGCTGTTTTTT. It encodes CASSFWTSGAGELFF.

V usage is TRBV6-1 and J usage is TRBJ2-7; no firm D call. The CDR3 consists of 14 residues. The germline V and J ends were trimmed by 3 bases and 9 bases, with 18 bases remaining between them. CDR1 and CDR2 (germline): MNHNS, SASEGT. The CDR3 sequence is CASSEGSGRRVQYF. CDR3 coding DNA: TGTGCCAGCAGTGAGGGCAGTGGTCGTCGTGTGCAGTACTTC.

This chain connects TRBV27 to TRBJ1-1; no definite D call. Trimming pared 3 bases from V and 1 base from J, leaving 6 bases between. The CDR3 runs 13 residues. Germline CDR1 and CDR2: MNHEY and SMNVEV (reference sequence). CDR3 in amino acids: CASSLMTNTEAFF. CDR3 coding DNA: TGTGCCAGCAGTTTGATGACGAACACTGAAGCTTTCTTT.

The V gene is TRBV9, the J gene TRBJ1-3, with unresolved D. The CDR3 runs 12 residues. Germline CDR1 and CDR2: SGDLS and YYNGEE. The germline V and J ends were trimmed by 5 bases and 3 bases, with 6 bases remaining between them. As DNA, the CDR3 is TGTGCCAGCAGTGCCTATGGAAACACCATATATTTT. Translating gives CASSAYGNTIYF.

This clone was observed once. This chain uses TRBV2 with TRBJ1-2, with TRBD1 identical over 10 bases. Germline loops: CDR1 SNHLY, CDR2 FYNNEI. The junction had 5 bases not matched to a gene; V was cut back by 5 bases and J by 8 bases. The CDR3 spans 13 residues. The CDR3 nucleotides are TGTGCCAGCAGTCGACAGGGGGCTCGGGGCTACACCTTC. It translates to CASSRQGARGYTF.

The count of this clone is one. The chain couples TRBV27 to TRBJ2-3; possibly TRBD1 for D (5 bases). Per the germline V gene, CDR1 is MNHEY and CDR2 is SMNVEV (reference sequence). The CDR3 runs 14 residues. Deletions cut 2 bases from V and 6 bases from J, with 12 bases between. CDR3 in DNA: TGTGCCAGCAGTTTAAGGGGCAGCAAGGATACGCAGTATTTT. Its translation is CASSLRGSKDTQYF.

This chain connects TRBV6-6 to TRBJ2-3; the match to TRBD1 covers 11 bases. The CDR3 is 14 residues long. Germline V CDR1 and CDR2: MNHNY, SVGAGI (reference sequence). The junction had 0 bases not matched to a gene; V was cut back by 2 bases and J by 5 bases. The DNA for the CDR3 is TGTGCCAGCAGTTACGGGACAGGGGGAGATACGCAGTATTTT. Encoded protein: CASSYGTGGDTQYF.

This clone appeared once. J is TRBJ1-2 and V is TRBV5-6; D not certain. CDR3 length: 17 amino acids. With 2 bases removed from V and 7 bases from J, the gap between germline ends came to 24 bases. CDR1 and CDR2 from the germline V gene are SGHDT and YYEEEE. The chain's CDR3 is CASSFKLGSASLSGYTF. CDR3 nucleotides: TGTGCCAGCAGCTTTAAATTGGGCTCAGCGTCGCTGTCTGGCTACACCTTC.

The chain combines TRBV27 with TRBJ2-1, with a weak D call TRBD2 (6 bases). V gave up 2 bases and J gave up 3 bases, with 11 bases separating them. Per the germline V gene, CDR1 is MNHEY and CDR2 is SMNVEV (reference sequence). This CDR3 region has 15 residues. In DNA, the CDR3 is TGTGCCAGCAGTTTAATCGGGGGAATCTACAATGAGCAGTTCTTC. Its translation is CASSLIGGIYNEQFF.

The V gene is TRBV10-3, the J gene TRBJ2-2, with D tentatively TRBD2 (6 bases). Germline-derived CDR1 and CDR2 are ENHRY and SYGVKD. V lost 10 bases and J 7 bases, leaving 16 bases between the germline ends. CDR3 length equals 13 residues. Written as DNA, the CDR3 is TGTGCCAGCAACAAAGGCGGGGACGGGGAGCTGTTTTTT. This codes for CASNKGGDGELFF.

J is TRBJ1-2 and V is TRBV7-3; D is undetermined. Germline-derived CDR1 and CDR2 are SGHTA and FQGTGA. Trimming took 4 bases from V and 8 from J, leaving 29 bases between them. The CDR3 has 18 residues. The CDR3 DNA reads TGTGCCAGCAGCTCCCCCGGAGTGGAGGGCACTTACATGGGGGGCTACACCTTC. It translates to CASSSPGVEGTYMGGYTF. Filled out from reference TRBV7-3 and TRBJ1-2, the complete variable domain reads GAGVSQTPSNKVTEKGKYVELRCDPISGHTALYWYRQSLGQGPEFLIYFQGTGAADDSGLPNDRFFAVRPEGSVSTLKIQRTERGDSAVYLCASSSPGVEGTYMGGYTFGSGTRLTVV.